Many counts were recorded for the clone carrying this T cell receptor (beta chain). The antigen is unknown. The sample comes from a study of metastatic and nonmetastatic thyroid tumors. About the research overall: Comparison of repertoires was carried out across blood and tumor or nodule tissue from malignant and benign thyroid patients.

Every patient underwent thyroid surgery untreated. Whole-study findings and limits: Benign nodules were reported to have significantly lower TCR beta diversity than malignant thyroid tumors, in blood and tumor.

Germline CDR1 and CDR2: LGHNA and YNFKEQ. The junction had 4 bases not matched to a gene; V was cut back by 0 bases and J by 2 bases. This CDR3 region has 16 residues. As processed by the authors: Clinicopathological groups supplied CDR3 differences that were used to build a distant-metastasis classifier for papillary thyroid cancer. Using MiXCR, TCRdb re-called clones from the PCR reads. The V and J calls and clone size are TCRdb's, not the authors'. The sample includes about 70,000 clones, 18% of them seen just once. The clonotype comes from a female donor with papillary thyroid cancer or a benign thyroid nodule (not recorded which). Some clones in this sample may be carry-over from other donors' samples. The chain links TRBV4-2 to TRBJ1-2; 9 bases are shared with TRBD1. The sequenced material came from blood. The CDR3 region has the DNA TGTGCCAGCAGCCAAGAGGGACAGGGACCAAACTATGGCTACACCTTC. This sequence encodes CASSQEGQGPNYGYTF.